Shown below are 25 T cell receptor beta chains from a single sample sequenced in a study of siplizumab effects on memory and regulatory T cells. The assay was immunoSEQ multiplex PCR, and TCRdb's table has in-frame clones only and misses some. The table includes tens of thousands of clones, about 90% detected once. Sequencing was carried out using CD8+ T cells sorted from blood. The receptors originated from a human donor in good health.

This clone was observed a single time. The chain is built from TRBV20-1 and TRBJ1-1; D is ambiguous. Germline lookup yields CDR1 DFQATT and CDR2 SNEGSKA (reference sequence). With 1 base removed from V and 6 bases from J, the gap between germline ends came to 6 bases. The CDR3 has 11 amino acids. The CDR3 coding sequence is TGCAGTGCTAGAGTGGTCGCTGAAGCTTTCTTT. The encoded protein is CSARVVAEAFF.

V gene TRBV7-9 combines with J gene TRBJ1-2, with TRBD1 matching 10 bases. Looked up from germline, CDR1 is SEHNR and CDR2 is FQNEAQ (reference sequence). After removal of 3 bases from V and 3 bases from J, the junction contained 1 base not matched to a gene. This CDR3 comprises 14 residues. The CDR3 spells CASSLGTGDYGYTF. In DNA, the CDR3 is TGTGCCAGCAGCTTGGGGACAGGGGACTATGGCTACACCTTC.

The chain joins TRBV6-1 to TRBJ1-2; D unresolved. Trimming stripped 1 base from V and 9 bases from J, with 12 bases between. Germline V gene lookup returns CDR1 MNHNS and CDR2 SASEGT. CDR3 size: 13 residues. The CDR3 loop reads CASSEETVDSYTF. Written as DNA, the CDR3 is TGTGCCAGCAGTGAAGAGACGGTGGATAGCTACACCTTC.

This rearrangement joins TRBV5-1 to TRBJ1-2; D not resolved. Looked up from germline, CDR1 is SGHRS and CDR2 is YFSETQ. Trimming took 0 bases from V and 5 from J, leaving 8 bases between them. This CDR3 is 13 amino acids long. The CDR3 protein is CASSLVLQYGYTF. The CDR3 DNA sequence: TGCGCCAGCAGCTTGGTCCTTCAATATGGCTACACCTTC.

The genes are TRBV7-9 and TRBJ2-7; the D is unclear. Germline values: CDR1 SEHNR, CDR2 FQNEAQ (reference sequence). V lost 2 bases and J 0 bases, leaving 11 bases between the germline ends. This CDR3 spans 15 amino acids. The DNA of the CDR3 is TGTGCCAGCAGCTTAAGCATACCGAGCTCCTACGAGCAGTACTTC. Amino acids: CASSLSIPSSYEQYF.

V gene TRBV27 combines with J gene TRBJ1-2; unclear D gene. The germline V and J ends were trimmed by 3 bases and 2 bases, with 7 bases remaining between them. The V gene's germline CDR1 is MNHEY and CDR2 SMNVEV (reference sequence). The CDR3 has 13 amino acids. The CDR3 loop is CASSFGTNYGYTF. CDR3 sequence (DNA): TGTGCCAGCAGTTTTGGCACCAACTATGGCTACACCTTC.

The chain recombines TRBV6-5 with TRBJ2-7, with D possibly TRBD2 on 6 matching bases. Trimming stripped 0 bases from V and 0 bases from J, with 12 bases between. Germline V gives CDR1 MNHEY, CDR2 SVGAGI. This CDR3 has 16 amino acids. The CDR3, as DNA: TGTGCCAGCAGTTACTCGACTGCGGGGAGCTCCTACGAGCAGTACTTC. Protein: CASSYSTAGSSYEQYF.

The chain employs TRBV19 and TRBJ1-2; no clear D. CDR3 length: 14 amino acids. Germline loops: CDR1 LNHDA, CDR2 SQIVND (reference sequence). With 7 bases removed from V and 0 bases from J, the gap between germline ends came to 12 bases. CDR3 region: CASTPGRPNYGYTF. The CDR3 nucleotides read TGTGCCAGTACCCCGGGCAGACCTAACTATGGCTACACCTTC. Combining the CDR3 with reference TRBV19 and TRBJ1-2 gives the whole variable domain DGGITQSPKYLFRKEGQNVTLSCEQNLNHDAMYWYRQDPGQGLRLIYYSQIVNDFQKGDIAEGYSVSREKKESFPLTVTSAQKNPTAFYLCASTPGRPNYGYTFGSGTRLTVV.

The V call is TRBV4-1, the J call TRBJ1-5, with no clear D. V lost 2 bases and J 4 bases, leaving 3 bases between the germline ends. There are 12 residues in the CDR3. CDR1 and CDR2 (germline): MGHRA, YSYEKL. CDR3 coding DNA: TGCGCCAGCAGCCAACCAAATCAGCCCCAGCATTTT. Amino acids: CASSQPNQPQHF.

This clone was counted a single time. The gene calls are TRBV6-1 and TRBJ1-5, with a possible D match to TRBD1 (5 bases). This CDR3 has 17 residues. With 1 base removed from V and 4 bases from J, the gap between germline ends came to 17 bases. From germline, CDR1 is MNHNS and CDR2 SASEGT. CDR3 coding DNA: TGTGCCAGCAGTGAAGAGCTATCAGGGACCCTTAATCAGCCCCAGCATTTT. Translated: CASSEELSGTLNQPQHF.

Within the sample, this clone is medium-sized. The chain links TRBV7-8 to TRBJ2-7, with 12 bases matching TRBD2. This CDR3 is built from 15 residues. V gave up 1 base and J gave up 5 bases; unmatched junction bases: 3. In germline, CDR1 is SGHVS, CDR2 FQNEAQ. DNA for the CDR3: TGTGCCAGCAGCTTAGGGACTAGCGGGGCTCACGAGCAGTACTTC. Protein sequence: CASSLGTSGAHEQYF.

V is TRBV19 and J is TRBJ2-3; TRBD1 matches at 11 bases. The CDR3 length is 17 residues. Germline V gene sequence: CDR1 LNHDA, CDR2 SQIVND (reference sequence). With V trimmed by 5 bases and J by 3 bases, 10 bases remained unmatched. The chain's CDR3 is CASSLTGTGGSTDTQYF. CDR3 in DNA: TGTGCCAGTAGTCTTACCGGGACAGGGGGGTCAACAGATACGCAGTATTTT.

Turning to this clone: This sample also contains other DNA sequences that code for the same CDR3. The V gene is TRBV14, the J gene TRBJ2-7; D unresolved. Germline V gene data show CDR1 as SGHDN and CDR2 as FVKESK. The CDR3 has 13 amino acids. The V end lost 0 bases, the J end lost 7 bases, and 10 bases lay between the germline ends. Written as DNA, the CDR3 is TGTGCCAGCAGCCAAGATGTGGGGTTTGAGCAGTACTTC. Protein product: CASSQDVGFEQYF.

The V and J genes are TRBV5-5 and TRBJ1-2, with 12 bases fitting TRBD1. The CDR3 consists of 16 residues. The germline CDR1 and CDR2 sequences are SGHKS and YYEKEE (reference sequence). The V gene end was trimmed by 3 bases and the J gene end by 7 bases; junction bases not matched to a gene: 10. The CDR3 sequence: CASSYNPGQGAFGYTF. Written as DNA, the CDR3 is TGTGCCAGCAGCTACAACCCGGGACAGGGGGCGTTTGGCTACACCTTC.

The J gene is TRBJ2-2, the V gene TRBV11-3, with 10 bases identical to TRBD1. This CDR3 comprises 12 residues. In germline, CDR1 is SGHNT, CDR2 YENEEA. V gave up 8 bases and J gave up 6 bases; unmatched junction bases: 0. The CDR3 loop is CASGTGAGELFF. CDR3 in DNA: TGTGCCAGCGGGACAGGGGCCGGGGAGCTGTTTTTT.

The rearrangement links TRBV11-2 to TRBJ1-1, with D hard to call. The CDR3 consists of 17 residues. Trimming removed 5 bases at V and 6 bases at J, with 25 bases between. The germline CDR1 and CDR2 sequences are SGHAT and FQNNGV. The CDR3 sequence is CASSLWTGPDKLAEAFF. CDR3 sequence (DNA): TGTGCCAGCAGCCTCTGGACCGGACCCGATAAACTCGCTGAAGCTTTCTTT.

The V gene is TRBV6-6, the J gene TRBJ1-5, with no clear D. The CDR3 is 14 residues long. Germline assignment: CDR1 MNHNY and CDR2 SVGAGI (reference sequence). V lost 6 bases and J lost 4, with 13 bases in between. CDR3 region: CASSLSGRNQPQHF. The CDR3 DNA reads TGTGCCAGCAGCCTTTCGGGGAGGAATCAGCCCCAGCATTTT.

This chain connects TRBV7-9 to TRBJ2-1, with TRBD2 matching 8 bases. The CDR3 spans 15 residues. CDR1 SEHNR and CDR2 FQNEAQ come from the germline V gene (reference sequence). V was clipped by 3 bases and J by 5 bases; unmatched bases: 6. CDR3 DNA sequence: TGTGCCAGCAGCTTCACGGGGGGGACGAACAATGAGCAGTTCTTC. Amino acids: CASSFTGGTNNEQFF.

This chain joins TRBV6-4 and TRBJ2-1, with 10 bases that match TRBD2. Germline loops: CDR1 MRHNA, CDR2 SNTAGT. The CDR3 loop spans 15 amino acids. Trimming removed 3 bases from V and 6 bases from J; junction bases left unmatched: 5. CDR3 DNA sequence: TGTGCCAGCAGTGAGGTAGCGGGGGGACCCAATGAGCAGTTCTTC. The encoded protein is CASSEVAGGPNEQFF.

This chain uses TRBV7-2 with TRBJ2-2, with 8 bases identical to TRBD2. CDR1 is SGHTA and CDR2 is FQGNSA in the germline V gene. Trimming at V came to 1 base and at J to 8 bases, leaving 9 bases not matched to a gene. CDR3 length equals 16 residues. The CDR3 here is CASSLDFSGGVGELFF. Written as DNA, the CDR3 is TGTGCCAGCAGCTTAGACTTCAGCGGGGGAGTTGGGGAGCTGTTTTTT.

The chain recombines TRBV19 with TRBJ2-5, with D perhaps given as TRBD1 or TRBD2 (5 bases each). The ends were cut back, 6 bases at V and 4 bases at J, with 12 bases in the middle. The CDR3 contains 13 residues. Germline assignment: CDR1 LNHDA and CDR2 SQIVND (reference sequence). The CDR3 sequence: CASRGVPGETQYF. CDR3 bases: TGTGCCAGTAGGGGGGTCCCCGGAGAGACCCAGTACTTC.

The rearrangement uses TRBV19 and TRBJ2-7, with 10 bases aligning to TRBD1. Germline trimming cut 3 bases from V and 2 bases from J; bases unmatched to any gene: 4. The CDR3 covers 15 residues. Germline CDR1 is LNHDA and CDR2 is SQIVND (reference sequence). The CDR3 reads CASSMGQGLTYEQYF. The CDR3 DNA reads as TGTGCCAGTAGTATGGGACAGGGGCTTACCTACGAGCAGTACTTC.

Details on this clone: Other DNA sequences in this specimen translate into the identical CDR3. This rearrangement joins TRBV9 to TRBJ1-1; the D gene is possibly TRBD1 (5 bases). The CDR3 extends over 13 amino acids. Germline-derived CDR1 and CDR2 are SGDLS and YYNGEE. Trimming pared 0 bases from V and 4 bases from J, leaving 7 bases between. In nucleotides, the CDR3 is TGTGCCAGCAGCGTAGGGGGGAGCACTGAAGCTTTCTTT. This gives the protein CASSVGGSTEAFF.

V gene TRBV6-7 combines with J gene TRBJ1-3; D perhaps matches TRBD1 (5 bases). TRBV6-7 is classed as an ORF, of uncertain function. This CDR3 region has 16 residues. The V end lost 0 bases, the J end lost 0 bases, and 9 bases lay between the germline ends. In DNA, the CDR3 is TGTGCCAGCAGTTACTCTAAGGGGCACTCTGGAAACACCATATATTTT. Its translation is CASSYSKGHSGNTIYF.

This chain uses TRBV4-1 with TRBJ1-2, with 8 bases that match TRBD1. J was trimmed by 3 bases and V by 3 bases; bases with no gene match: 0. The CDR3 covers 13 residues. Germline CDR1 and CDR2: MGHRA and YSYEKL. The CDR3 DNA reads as TGCGCCAGCAGCCAGACAGGGGACTATGGCTACACCTTC. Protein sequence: CASSQTGDYGYTF.